This T cell receptor beta chain is drawn from a study of blood T cell repertoires in COVID-19. On the study more broadly: Samples came from the United States, Italy and Spain, spanning acute and convalescent COVID-19. The cDNA or gDNA used as material had been derived from T cells, B-cell-depleted T cells, or PBMCs.

The data were produced by immunoSEQ multiplex PCR, yet TCRdb's version contains in-frame clones alone and is incomplete. Seen here are approximately 160,000 clones, roughly 86% observed once, and the top ten hold roughly 7%. This TCR derives from a middle-aged man with active or convalescent COVID-19. Sequences were obtained from peripheral blood.

CDR3 DNA sequence: TGTGCCAGCAGCTTACAGGGAGATGGCTACACCTTC. Translated: CASSLQGDGYTF. The rearrangement uses TRBV2 and TRBJ1-2; D might be TRBD1 (6 bases). Trimming removed 6 bases at V and 6 bases at J, with 11 bases between. This CDR3 is 12 amino acids long. CDR1 and CDR2 from the germline V gene are SNHLY and FYNNEI.